Following are 2 T cell receptor beta chains from one sample sequenced in a study of blood T cell repertoires in COVID-19. Here immunoSEQ multiplex PCR was the method, and the copy in TCRdb shows in-frame clones only, minus some. The sample holds about 270,000 clones, 80% to 90% seen once. The material sequenced was peripheral blood. Receptors originate from a woman aged 25 to 45 with COVID-19, enrolled during active disease.

This clone came up once. The J gene is TRBJ2-7, the V gene TRBV6-6; D not resolved. V gave up 3 bases and J gave up 4 bases, with 7 bases separating them. Germline V gene data show CDR1 as MNHNY and CDR2 as SVGAGI (reference sequence). The CDR3 consists of 12 residues. For the CDR3, the DNA is TGTGCCAGCAGTTATTCCCTTTACGAGCAGTACTTC. Encoded protein: CASSYSLYEQYF.

This clone was recorded once. The chain joins TRBV19 to TRBJ2-1; D possibly corresponds to TRBD1 (6 bases). V lost 4 bases to trimming and J lost 9 bases, with 16 bases between them. The CDR3 runs to 14 residues. The germline gives CDR1 LNHDA, CDR2 SQIVND (reference sequence). DNA for the CDR3: TGTGCCAGTAGTACCCTCCACAGGGCGACTGAGCAGTTCTTC. Translation gives CASSTLHRATEQFF.